The 13 T cell receptor beta chains reported below all come from one sample, sequenced in a study of siplizumab effects on memory and regulatory T cells. No antigen is known for these receptors. Profiled with immunoSEQ multiplex PCR; TCRdb holds only in-frame clones, not every one. The data show over 12,000 clones, approximately 48% seen once. Mixed lymphocyte reaction cells were cocultured at 37°C for more than five days. The sample comprised CFSE-low (dividing) CD4+ T cells sorted from an allogeneic mixed lymphocyte reaction. Source of these receptors: a human donor in good health; the cells came from an allogeneic mixed lymphocyte reaction.

The chain has TRBV5-4 and TRBJ2-7, with D possibly TRBD1 on 6 matching bases. V was cut by 1 base and J by 2 bases, with 7 bases left in between. The CDR3 loop spans 13 amino acids. CDR1 and CDR2 (germline): SGHNT, YYREEE (reference sequence). Written as DNA, the CDR3 is TGTGCCAGCAGCTTGTCAGGGGCCTACGAGCAGTACTTC. It specifies CASSLSGAYEQYF.

This clone has just one count. The chain is built from TRBV11-3 and TRBJ2-5, with unresolved D. CDR1 SGHNT and CDR2 YENEEA come from the germline V gene. Trimming removed 1 base from V and 2 bases from J, with 8 bases in between. The CDR3 is made up of 14 amino acids. In DNA form, the CDR3 reads TGTGCCAGCAGCTTAGCTGGGTGGCAAGAGACCCAGTACTTC. Protein sequence: CASSLAGWQETQYF.

This chain links TRBV6-5 with TRBJ1-1; no clear D. This CDR3 is 13 amino acids long. The V gene's germline CDR1 is MNHEY and CDR2 SVGAGI. The germline V and J ends were trimmed by 5 bases and 8 bases, with 15 bases remaining between them. The CDR3 DNA follows: TGTGCCAGCAGTACATCTATGGCGGCCGAAGCTTTCTTT. It specifies CASSTSMAAEAFF.

J is TRBJ1-5 and V is TRBV19, with TRBD1 matching over 9 bases. This CDR3 is 14 amino acids long. Germline-derived CDR1 and CDR2 are LNHDA and SQIVND (reference sequence). The J segment lost 6 bases and the V segment lost 7 bases, leaving 7 bases of the junction unmatched. The CDR3 coding sequence is TGTGCCAGTATTCCGGGACAGGGCGGTCAGCCCCAGCATTTT. It translates to CASIPGQGGQPQHF.

This clone has a single count. In DNA, the CDR3 is TGTGCCAGCAAACGGTCTGGGAACACCGGGGAGCTGTTTTTT. This codes for CASKRSGNTGELFF. The rearrangement links TRBV6-6 to TRBJ2-2, with D hard to call. This CDR3 spans 14 amino acids. Trimming took 7 bases from V and 1 from J, leaving 10 bases between them. Germline-derived CDR1 and CDR2 are MNHNY and SVGAGI (reference sequence).

By share of the sample, this clone is medium-sized. The chain carries TRBV25-1 and TRBJ2-1; 11 nucleotides line up with TRBD2. The V gene's germline CDR1 is MGHDK and CDR2 SYGVNS. V dropped 3 bases and J dropped 0; count of bases not matched to a gene: 4. This CDR3 is 17 amino acids long. The CDR3 DNA reads TGTGCCAGCAGTGATAATAGCGGGAGGGCCTCCTACAATGAGCAGTTCTTC. It yields the protein CASSDNSGRASYNEQFF.

This chain connects TRBV2 to TRBJ2-7; 8 nucleotides line up with TRBD1. The CDR3 totals 14 residues. Trimming took 4 bases from V and 5 from J; bases not matched to a gene: 7. Germline V gene data show CDR1 as SNHLY and CDR2 as FYNNEI. In DNA form, the CDR3 reads TGTGCCAGCAGTGCCCCCAGGGGGCTCAACGAGCAGTACTTC. It codes for CASSAPRGLNEQYF. The entire variable domain, with the rest obtained from reference TRBV2 and TRBJ2-7, is as follows: EPEVTQTPSHQVTQMGQEVILRCVPISNHLYFYWYRQILGQKVEFLVSFYNNEISEKSEIFDDQFSVERPDGSNFTLKIRSTKLEDSAMYFCASSAPRGLNEQYFGPGTRLTVT.

The chain combines TRBV5-1 with TRBJ2-1; 13 bases are shared with TRBD2. The trim removed 4 bases at V and 5 bases at J, leaving 3 bases unmatched. The germline gives CDR1 SGHRS, CDR2 YFSETQ. The CDR3 totals 15 residues. Here the CDR3 DNA reads TGCGCCAGCAGCGTACTAGCGGGGGGGAACAATGAGCAGTTCTTC. It encodes CASSVLAGGNNEQFF.

The chain employs TRBV19 and TRBJ1-2; the D gene is possibly TRBD1 (5 bases). CDR3 length equals 14 residues. Germline V gene data show CDR1 as LNHDA and CDR2 as SQIVND (reference sequence). V lost 5 bases, J lost 7 bases, and 17 bases lay in between. CDR3 nucleotides: TGTGCCAGTAGTGGACAAGTAGTCGTGGGTGGCTACACCTTC. As protein: CASSGQVVVGGYTF.

The chain couples TRBV6-5 to TRBJ2-5; TRBD1 matches 8 bases. The assigned J gene may be wrong: the sequence end matches TRBJ2-7 better. Germline values: CDR1 MNHEY, CDR2 SVGAGI. The CDR3 totals 13 residues. CDR3 loop: CASSYLTGDEQYF. The CDR3, as DNA: TGTGCCAGCAGCTACCTGACAGGGGACGAGCAGTACTTC.

The rearrangement uses TRBV20-1 and TRBJ1-2; TRBD1 is a possible D gene (5 bases). CDR1 is DFQATT, CDR2 SNEGSKA, per germline (reference sequence). This CDR3 is 11 amino acids long. V lost 6 bases and J 4 bases, leaving 9 bases between the germline ends. The CDR3 protein is CSAYDSYGYTF. CDR3 in DNA: TGCAGTGCCTACGACAGCTATGGCTACACCTTC.

This rearrangement joins TRBV4-2 to TRBJ1-2, with D possibly being TRBD1 (5 bases). V dropped 3 bases and J dropped 6 bases, with 8 bases sitting between them. The V gene's germline CDR1 is LGHNA and CDR2 YNFKEQ. The CDR3 loop spans 12 amino acids. CDR3 protein: CASSQDTHGYTF. DNA of the CDR3: TGTGCCAGCAGCCAGGACACCCATGGCTACACCTTC.

This clone was recorded a few times. The J gene is TRBJ2-5, the V gene TRBV25-1, with a possible D match to TRBD1 (6 bases). Trimming stripped 2 bases from V and 2 bases from J, with 9 bases between. CDR1 is MGHDK, CDR2 SYGVNS, per germline. CDR3 length equals 14 residues. The CDR3 sequence: CASSEGGGQETQYF. The CDR3 DNA sequence: TGTGCCAGCAGTGAAGGGGGCGGACAAGAGACCCAGTACTTC.